The sequence of this T cell receptor beta chain was determined in a study of CXCR3-negative and CXCR3-positive naive CD8 T cells. Turning to the study itself: Each library gave roughly 1.4 +/- 0.3 million of approximately 130 million TRB reads. The study, taken as a whole, reports: Compared with CXCR3-negative naive cells, CXCR3-positive naive cells showed more hydrophobic TRB CDR3s.

The TRB cDNA libraries were prepared by 5' RACE with UMI labels. TCRdb re-called the 5' RACE reads; every CDR3 protein appears as one record, without DNA. This sample's clone table lists nearly 90,000 distinct CDR3 sequences. Germline loops: CDR1 SGHRS, CDR2 YFSETQ. The CDR3 length is 18 residues. On this clonotype itself: Its antigen is not known.

The sequence was collected from a human donor in good health. Some clones in this sample may be carry-over from other donors' samples. The sample taken for sequencing was naive CXCR3+ CD8+ T cells from blood. Subset described: CD45RO-CCR7+CD27+CD95- naive CD8+ T cells expressing CXCR3 (TNR3+). This rearrangement joins TRBV5-1 to TRBJ2-1; no DNA is available, so the TRBD2 call from TCRdb remains unchecked. The CDR3 is CASSLVSTSGIRYNEQFF.